This TCR beta chain was retrieved from a study of identical twins. Study-wide results and limits: Out-of-frame beta chain sequences displayed weaker excess sharing between twins.

This clonotype came up many times. Antigen specificity is unknown. V dropped 0 bases and J dropped 7 bases, with 5 bases sitting between them. CDR3 length: 12 residues. Looked up from germline, CDR1 is KGHSH and CDR2 is LQKENI. Each CDR3 protein is one row after TCRdb ran MiXCR on the 5' RACE reads. This sample has a few hundred thousand distinct CDR3 sequences; more than 9% occur once, and the top ten carry 2.5% to 3.5%. The sample was also linked to a second study, of yellow fever vaccine responses in identical twins.

The sequenced sample was PBMCs. V gene TRBV18 combines with J gene TRBJ2-3; the D is unclear. This receptor was identified in a woman aged 18-29 years in good health. CDR3 loop: CASSPPVHTQYF. The CDR3 DNA reads as TGTGCCAGCTCACCACCGGTGCATACGCAGTATTTT.